This TCR beta chain is from a study of shared clonotypes between healthy human individuals. Concerning this clone: Its antigen is not known.

CDR1 and CDR2 (germline): SNHLY, FYNNEI. The CDR3 runs to 16 residues. Trimming cost V 3 bases and J 7 bases; bases outside gene matches: 7. Using immunoSEQ multiplex PCR, the repertoire was profiled, and TCRdb retains in-frame clones only, with some absent. This table has roughly 2 million clones, 85% to 95% appearing once. Study-level points and caveats: On the whole, naive subsets had larger estimated richness than memory subsets had.

Study donors comprised healthy, HIV-negative adults devoid of recent acute infection or vaccination. Sequencing was carried out using naive CD4+ T cells sorted from blood. As to subset: CD45RA+ positively selected. The receptor's source is a man aged 18-30 years in good health. The chain carries TRBV2 and TRBJ2-1; 12 nucleotides agree with TRBD2. The DNA for the CDR3 is TGTGCCAGCAGTGACCCTGGACTAGCGGGAAGGAATGAGCAGTTCTTC. This sequence encodes CASSDPGLAGRNEQFF. The full variable domain, completed using reference TRBV2 and TRBJ2-1, is EPEVTQTPSHQVTQMGQEVILRCVPISNHLYFYWYRQILGQKVEFLVSFYNNEISEKSEIFDDQFSVERPDGSNFTLKIRSTKLEDSAMYFCASSDPGLAGRNEQFFGPGTRLTVL.